This entry features one T cell receptor (beta chain) sequence. Original analysis: Amplification from reference gene primers served as the basis for estimated nucleated cell counts. Profiled with immunoSEQ multiplex PCR; TCRdb holds only in-frame clones, not every one. Clone size and the V and J calls come from that table; the DNA yielded D and trimming. Here the sample spans a few hundred thousand clones, around 90% being singletons. This entry comes from a study of blood T cell repertoires in COVID-19. Study at large: The samples span acute and convalescent COVID-19 from the United States, Italy and Spain.

Trimming removed 3 bases at V and 0 bases at J, with 8 bases between. This CDR3 has 13 residues. CDR1 and CDR2 from the germline V gene are DFQATT and SNEGSKA (reference sequence). This chain uses TRBV20-1 with TRBJ1-1; D gene unclear. The sequence was obtained from a woman aged 25 to 39 with COVID-19, enrolled during active disease. Material for sequencing was peripheral blood. The CDR3 DNA is TGCAGTGCTAGTCAAGCTCTGAACACTGAAGCTTTCTTT. Protein sequence: CSASQALNTEAFF.